The rows below give T cell receptor beta chains drawn from one sample of a study of T-cell reconstitution after alpha-beta-depleted transplantation in children. TCRdb re-derived calls from the PCR reads in MiXCR, one entry per CDR3 protein. This sample has about 590,000 distinct CDR3 sequences, with 10% to 15% found just once. This specimen was PBMCs, mostly from graft donor cells, taken 360 days after TCRalphabeta/CD19-depleted stem cell transplant. The receptors here all came from a male patient between 10 and 17 years old who had a stem cell transplant for acute myeloid leukemia, so the T cells may come from the graft donor. Each CDR3 is given with its conserved first and last residue. The D gene is left open where the match is weak. Clone size, where shown, is once, few, many, or a class for clones that have expanded.

abundance	j_gene	v_gene	len	d_gene	CDR3nt	CDR3aa
many	TRBJ1-1	TRBV29-1	12	-	TGCAGCGTTGGTGGGGTGGCCACTGAAGCTTTCTTT	CSVGGVATEAFF
-	TRBJ2-1	TRBV11-3	15	-	TGTGCCAGCAGCCGACACCCGTTTACTCCGAATGAGCAGTTCTTC	CASSRHPFTPNEQFF
-	TRBJ2-7	TRBV21-1	13	-	TGTGCCAGCAGCAAATACGGCTCGCAGGTGAAGTACTTC	CASSKYGSQVKYF
-	TRBJ1-4	TRBV12-3/TRBV12-4	16	TRBD1	TGTGCCAGCAGTCTCCCACAGGGGGCAACTAATGAAAAACTGTTTTTT	CASSLPQGATNEKLFF
few	TRBJ2-3	TRBV9	16	-	TGTGCCAGCAGCGTACAGGCAGGCCCTAGCACAGATACGCAGTATTTT	CASSVQAGPSTDTQYF
few	TRBJ2-2	TRBV5-1	19	TRBD2	TGCGCCAGCAGCTCGGTCGGACTAGCGGCAGCAGGGGTGGCCGGGGAGCTGTTTTTT	CASSSVGLAAAGVAGELFF
few	TRBJ2-5	TRBV10-3	13	-	TGTGCCATCAGTGAGTCCGCACAAGAGACCCAGTACTTC	CAISESAQETQYF
many	TRBJ2-7	TRBV11-2	14	-	TGTGCCAGCAGCTTAGCAAGTCTCCTTGACGAGCAGTACTTC	CASSLASLLDEQYF
many	TRBJ2-7	TRBV28	14	-	TGTGCCAGCAGTCCCGACAGCTTGTACTACGAGCAGTACTTC	CASSPDSLYYEQYF
few	TRBJ1-2	TRBV29-1	13	TRBD1	TGCAGCGCCATGACAGGGCCTAACTATGGCTACACCTTC	CSAMTGPNYGYTF
-	TRBJ2-1	TRBV6-2/TRBV6-3	14	-	TGTGCCAGCAGTTACGGGGGCGGACCTGAGGGGCAGTTCTTC	CASSYGGGPEGQFF
many	TRBJ1-5	TRBV20-1	15	-	TGCAGTGCTGCTCCCTCCTCCTATAGCAATCAGCCCCAGCATTTT	CSAAPSSYSNQPQHF
-	TRBJ1-1	TRBV7-2	16	-	TGTGCCAGCAGCTTAGCCGGGACCACACCGCGTACTGAAGCTTTCTTT	CASSLAGTTPRTEAFF
few	TRBJ2-7	TRBV4-2	19	TRBD2	TGTGCCAGCAGCCAAGAGGGACTAGCGGGAGAAGTCACGGGATACGAGCAGTACTTC	CASSQEGLAGEVTGYEQYF
many	TRBJ1-3	TRBV18	15	-	TGTGCCAGCTCACCAGGCTCCGACGGGGGAAACACCATATATTTT	CASSPGSDGGNTIYF
-	TRBJ2-3	TRBV7-2	17	-	TGTGCCAGCAGCTGGGGCCGGGCGGGGAAGCGCACAGATACGCAGTATTTT	CASSWGRAGKRTDTQYF
many	TRBJ2-1	TRBV20-1	15	-	TGCAGTGCTAGAGATGGCCTAGTCAGGTACAATGAGCAGTTCTTC	CSARDGLVRYNEQFF
many	TRBJ2-5	TRBV10-3	12	-	TGTGCCATCAGCGAGGGACTGGAGACCCAGTACTTC	CAISEGLETQYF
many	TRBJ2-1	TRBV7-2	12	TRBD1	TGTGCCAGCAATCAACAGGGGTATGAGCAGTTCTTC	CASNQQGYEQFF
few	TRBJ2-7	TRBV20-1	13	-	TGCAGTACCACCGCCGGCGGGCTCTACGAGCAGTACTTC	CSTTAGGLYEQYF
few	TRBJ1-5	TRBV20-1	14	TRBD1	TGCAGTGCTAGGACAGGGAGGCCTAATCAGCCCCAGCATTTT	CSARTGRPNQPQHF
many	TRBJ2-7	TRBV20-1	14	TRBD2	TGCAGTGCTCCGACTAGCGGTCGCTCCTACGAGCAGTACTTC	CSAPTSGRSYEQYF
-	TRBJ2-7	TRBV27	13	-	TGTGCCAGCAGTACGACGGTTCCCTACGAGCAGTACTTC	CASSTTVPYEQYF
-	TRBJ2-1	TRBV4-3	13	-	TGCGCCAGCAGCCAAGATGGGATGGACGAGCAGTTCTTC	CASSQDGMDEQFF
few	TRBJ2-7	TRBV4-2	15	-	TGTGCCAGCAGCCAAGATCGGCCGCCCGTAAATAAGCAGTACTTC	CASSQDRPPVNKQYF
-	TRBJ2-1	TRBV7-3	16	TRBD2	TGTGCCAGCAGCTTAAGGGGACTACCGACCTACAATGAGCAGTTCTTC	CASSLRGLPTYNEQFF
few	TRBJ2-7	TRBV29-1	13	TRBD1	TGCAGCGTTGAGGGGACAGGGGGCTACGAGCAGTACTTC	CSVEGTGGYEQYF
-	TRBJ2-7	TRBV7-9	14	TRBD2	TGTGCCAGCAGTCTGGTGGCGGGAGTTTTCGAGCAGTACTTC	CASSLVAGVFEQYF
-	TRBJ2-3	TRBV9	14	-	TGTGCCAGCAGCGCCCCTGAGGCTGGAGGAACGCAGTATTTT	CASSAPEAGGTQYF
many	TRBJ2-2	TRBV29-1	14	-	TGCAGCACCAGACAGGCCACGAACACCGGGGAGCTGTTTTTT	CSTRQATNTGELFF
many	TRBJ2-1	TRBV4-3	14	-	TGCGCCAGCAGCCGAATCGGAACCTACAATGAGCAGTTCTTC	CASSRIGTYNEQFF
-	TRBJ2-3	TRBV29-1	15	TRBD1	TGCAGCGTTGCACAGGGGGAAAGAGGCCCAGATACGCAGTATTTT	CSVAQGERGPDTQYF
many	TRBJ2-7	TRBV24-1	15	TRBD1	TGTGCCACCAGTGATCCAGGACAGGGGAGTGACGAGCAGTACTTC	CATSDPGQGSDEQYF
-	TRBJ2-2	TRBV7-3	15	-	TGTGCCAGCAGCTTAATCAGGGCCGCTGGCGGGGAGCTGTTTTTT	CASSLIRAAGGELFF